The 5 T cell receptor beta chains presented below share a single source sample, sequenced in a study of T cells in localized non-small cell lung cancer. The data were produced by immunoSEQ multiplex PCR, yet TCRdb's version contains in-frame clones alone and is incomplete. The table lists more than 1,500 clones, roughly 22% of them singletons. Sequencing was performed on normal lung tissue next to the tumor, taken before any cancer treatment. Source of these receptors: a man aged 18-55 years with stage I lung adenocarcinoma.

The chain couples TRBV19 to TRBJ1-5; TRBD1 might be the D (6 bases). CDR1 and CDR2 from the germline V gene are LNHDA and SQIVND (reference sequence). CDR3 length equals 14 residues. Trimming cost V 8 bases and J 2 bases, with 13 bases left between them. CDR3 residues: CASGGPEGNQPQHF. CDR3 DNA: TGTGCCAGTGGGGGGCCGGAAGGCAATCAGCCCCAGCATTTT.

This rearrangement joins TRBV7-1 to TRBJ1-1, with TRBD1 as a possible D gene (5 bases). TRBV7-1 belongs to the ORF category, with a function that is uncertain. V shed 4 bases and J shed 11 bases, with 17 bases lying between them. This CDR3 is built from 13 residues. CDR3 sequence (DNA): TGTGCCAGCAGCTTAAAGGTCAGGGACCCCGCTTTCTTT. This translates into CASSLKVRDPAFF.

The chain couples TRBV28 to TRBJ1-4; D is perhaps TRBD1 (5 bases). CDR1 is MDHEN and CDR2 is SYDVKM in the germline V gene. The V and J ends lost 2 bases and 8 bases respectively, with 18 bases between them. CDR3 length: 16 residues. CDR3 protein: CASSLRGFASPEKLFF. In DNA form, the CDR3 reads TGTGCCAGCAGTTTAAGGGGCTTCGCCTCCCCAGAAAAACTGTTTTTT.

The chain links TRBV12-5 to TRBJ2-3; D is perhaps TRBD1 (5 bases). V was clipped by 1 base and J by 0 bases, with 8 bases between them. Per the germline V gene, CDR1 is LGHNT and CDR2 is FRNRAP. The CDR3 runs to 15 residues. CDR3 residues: CASGLDRPSTDTQYF. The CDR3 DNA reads TGTGCTAGTGGTTTGGACAGGCCGAGCACAGATACGCAGTATTTT.

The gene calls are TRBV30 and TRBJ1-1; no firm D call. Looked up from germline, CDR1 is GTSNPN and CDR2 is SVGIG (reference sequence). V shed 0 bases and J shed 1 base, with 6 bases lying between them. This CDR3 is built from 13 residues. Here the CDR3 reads CAWSVNSNTEAFF. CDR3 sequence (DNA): TGTGCCTGGAGTGTGAACTCGAACACTGAAGCTTTCTTT.